This T cell receptor (beta chain) derives from a study of blood T cell repertoires in COVID-19. Study-wide context: Sites in the United States, Italy and Spain provided acute and convalescent COVID-19 samples.

V lost 4 bases to trimming and J lost 6 bases, with 18 bases between them. Germline V gene sequence: CDR1 MNHEY, CDR2 SMNVEV (reference sequence). This CDR3 contains 16 residues. TCRdb's copy holds only in-frame clones and misses some; the assay was immunoSEQ multiplex PCR. The sample holds 300,000 to 350,000 clones; nearly 90% are singletons and the top ten take 0.8% to 1.3%. During active infection, Seattle patients enrolled and were then monitored through disease. The rearrangement links TRBV27 to TRBJ2-2; TRBD1 might be the D (6 bases). The sequence was collected from a woman aged 40 to 50 with COVID-19, enrolled during active disease. The sample comprised peripheral blood. The CDR3 region has the DNA TGTGCCAGCAGTTCCACTTCCCCAGGGGTTGCCGGGGAGCTGTTTTTT. This sequence encodes CASSSTSPGVAGELFF.